The entry below describes one T cell receptor (beta chain). The data originate from a study of blood T cell repertoires in COVID-19. Study information: From the United States, Italy and Spain came samples of acute and convalescent COVID-19. In each case, the material was cDNA or gDNA derived from T cells, B-cell-depleted T cells, or PBMCs.

Method: immunoSEQ multiplex PCR; TCRdb's copy keeps in-frame clones and lacks some. The repertoire has 270,000 or so clones, around 93% of them found once; the top ten carry about 3%. Germline assignment: CDR1 MGHRA and CDR2 YSYEKL. The CDR3 runs 12 residues. The ends were cut back, 8 bases at V and 7 bases at J, with 12 bases in the middle. Adults between roughly 18 and 100 years of age took part from 24 US areas. Exposed participants encountered a COVID-19 case during the 2 weeks preceding study entry. V usage is TRBV4-1 and J usage is TRBJ2-1, with D possibly TRBD2 on 5 matching bases. The specimen sequenced was PBMCs or T cells enriched from blood (not recorded which). The sequence came from a man aged 40-49 years who had been exposed to COVID-19. CDR3 DNA: TGCGCCAGCCTCGGGATCTGGAATGAGCAGTTCTTC. Residues: CASLGIWNEQFF.